Sequencing of this T cell receptor (beta chain) was carried out in a study of identical twins. Study results and limitations: Memory repertoires lacked the insertion deficit that abundant cord blood beta clonotypes showed.

With respect to this clonotype: Antigen specificity is unknown.

Trimming shortened V by 1 base and J by 2 bases, and 13 bases separated the two germline ends. Germline V gene lookup returns CDR1 DFQATT and CDR2 SNEGSKA (reference sequence). This CDR3 region has 15 residues. TCRdb called the 5' RACE reads again in MiXCR, with one record for every CDR3 protein. The table includes about 530,000 distinct CDR3 sequences, 20% to 25% detected once. Another study also made use of these data, one on yellow fever vaccine responses in identical twins.

The TCR comes from a young woman in good health. The specimen sequenced was CD4+ T cells sorted from blood. The chain is built from TRBV20-1 and TRBJ2-3; D unresolved. This chain's CDR3 is CSARAWQALTDTQYF. The CDR3 nucleotides are TGCAGTGCTAGAGCTTGGCAAGCTCTCACAGATACGCAGTATTTT.